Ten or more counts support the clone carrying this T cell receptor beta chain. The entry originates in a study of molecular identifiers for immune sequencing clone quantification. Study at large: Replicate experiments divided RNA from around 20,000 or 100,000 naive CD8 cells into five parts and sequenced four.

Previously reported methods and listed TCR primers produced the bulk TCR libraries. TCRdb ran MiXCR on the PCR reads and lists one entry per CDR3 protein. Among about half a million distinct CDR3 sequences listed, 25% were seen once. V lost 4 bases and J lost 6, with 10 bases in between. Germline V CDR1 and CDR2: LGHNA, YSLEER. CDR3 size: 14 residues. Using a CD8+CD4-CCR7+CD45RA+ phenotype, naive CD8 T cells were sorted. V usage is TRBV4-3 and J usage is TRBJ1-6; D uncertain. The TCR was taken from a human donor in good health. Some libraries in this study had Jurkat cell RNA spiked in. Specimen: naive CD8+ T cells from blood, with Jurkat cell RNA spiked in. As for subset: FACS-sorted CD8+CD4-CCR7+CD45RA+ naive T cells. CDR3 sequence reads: CASSPRRFNSPLHF. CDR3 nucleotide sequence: TGCGCCAGCAGCCCCCGCAGGTTTAATTCACCCCTCCACTTT.